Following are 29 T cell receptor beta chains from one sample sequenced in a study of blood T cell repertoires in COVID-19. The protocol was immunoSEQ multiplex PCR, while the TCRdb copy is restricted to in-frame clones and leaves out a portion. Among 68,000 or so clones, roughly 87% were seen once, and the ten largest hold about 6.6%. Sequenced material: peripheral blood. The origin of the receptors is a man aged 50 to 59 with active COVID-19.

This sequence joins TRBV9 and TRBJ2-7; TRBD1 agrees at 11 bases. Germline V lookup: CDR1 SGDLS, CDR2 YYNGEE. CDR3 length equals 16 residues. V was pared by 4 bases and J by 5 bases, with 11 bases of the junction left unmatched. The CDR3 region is CASSPRGQGAPHEQYF. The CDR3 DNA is TGTGCCAGCAGCCCCCGAGGACAGGGGGCGCCTCACGAGCAGTACTTC.

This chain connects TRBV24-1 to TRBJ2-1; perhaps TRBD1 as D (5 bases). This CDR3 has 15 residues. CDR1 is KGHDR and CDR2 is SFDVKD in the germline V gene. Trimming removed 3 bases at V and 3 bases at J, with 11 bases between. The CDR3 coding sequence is TGTGCCACCAGTGATCAAGAAACAGGCTACAATGAGCAGTTCTTC. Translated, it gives CATSDQETGYNEQFF.

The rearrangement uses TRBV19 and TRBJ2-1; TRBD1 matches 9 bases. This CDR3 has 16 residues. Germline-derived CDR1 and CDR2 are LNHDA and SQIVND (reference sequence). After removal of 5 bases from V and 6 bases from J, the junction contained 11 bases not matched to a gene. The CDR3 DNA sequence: TGTGCCAGTAGTGCCCCCGGGACAGGGACTTCCAATGAGCAGTTCTTC. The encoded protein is CASSAPGTGTSNEQFF.

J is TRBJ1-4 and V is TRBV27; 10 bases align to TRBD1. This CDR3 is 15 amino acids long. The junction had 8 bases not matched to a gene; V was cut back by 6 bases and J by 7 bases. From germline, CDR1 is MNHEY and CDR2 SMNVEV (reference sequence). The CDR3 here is CASSTQTGGGEKLFF. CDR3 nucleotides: TGTGCCAGCAGCACACAGACAGGGGGCGGTGAAAAACTGTTTTTT.

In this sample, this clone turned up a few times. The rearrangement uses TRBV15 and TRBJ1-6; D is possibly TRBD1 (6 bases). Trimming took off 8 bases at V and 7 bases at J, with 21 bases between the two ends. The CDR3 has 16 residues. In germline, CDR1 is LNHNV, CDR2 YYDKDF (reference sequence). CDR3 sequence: CATGTGSLYMNSPLHF. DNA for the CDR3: TGTGCCACCGGTACAGGGAGCCTCTATATGAATTCACCCCTCCACTTT.

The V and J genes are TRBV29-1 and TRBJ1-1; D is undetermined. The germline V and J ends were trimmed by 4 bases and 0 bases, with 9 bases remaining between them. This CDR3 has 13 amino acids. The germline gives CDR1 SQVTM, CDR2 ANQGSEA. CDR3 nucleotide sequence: TGCAGCGTTGTACGGGGAATGAACACTGAAGCTTTCTTT. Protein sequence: CSVVRGMNTEAFF.

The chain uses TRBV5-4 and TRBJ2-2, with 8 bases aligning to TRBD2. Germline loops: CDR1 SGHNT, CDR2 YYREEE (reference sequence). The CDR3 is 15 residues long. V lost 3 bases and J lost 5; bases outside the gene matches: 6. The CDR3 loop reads CASSSPRGATGELFF. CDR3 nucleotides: TGTGCCAGCAGCTCGCCGCGGGGGGCAACCGGGGAGCTGTTTTTT.

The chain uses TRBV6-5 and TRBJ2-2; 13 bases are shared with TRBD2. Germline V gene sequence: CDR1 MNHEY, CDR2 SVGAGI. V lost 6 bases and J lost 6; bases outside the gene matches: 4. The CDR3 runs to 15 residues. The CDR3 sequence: CASRGLAGAPGELFF. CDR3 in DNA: TGTGCCAGCAGAGGACTAGCGGGAGCTCCCGGGGAGCTGTTTTTT.

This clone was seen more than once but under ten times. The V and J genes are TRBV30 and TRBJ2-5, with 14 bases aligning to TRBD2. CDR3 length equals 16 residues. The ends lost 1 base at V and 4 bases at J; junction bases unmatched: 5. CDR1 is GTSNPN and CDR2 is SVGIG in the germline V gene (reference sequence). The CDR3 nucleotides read TGTGCCTGGAGTGGACTAGCGGGGGGGCAATTAGAGACCCAGTACTTC. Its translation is CAWSGLAGGQLETQYF.

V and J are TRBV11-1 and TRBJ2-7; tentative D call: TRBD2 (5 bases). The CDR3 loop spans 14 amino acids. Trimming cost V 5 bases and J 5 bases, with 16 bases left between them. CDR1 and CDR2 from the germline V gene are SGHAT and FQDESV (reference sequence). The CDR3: CASSRPRTRNEQYF. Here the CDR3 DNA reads TGTGCCAGCAGCCGCCCTCGTACTAGGAACGAGCAGTACTTC.

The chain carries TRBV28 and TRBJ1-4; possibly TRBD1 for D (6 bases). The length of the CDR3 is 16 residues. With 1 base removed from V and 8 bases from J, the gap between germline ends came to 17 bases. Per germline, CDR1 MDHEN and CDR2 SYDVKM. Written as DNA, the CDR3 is TGTGCCAGCAGTTTATCGGAACAGGGTTTCGGGGAAAAACTGTTTTTT. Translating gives CASSLSEQGFGEKLFF.

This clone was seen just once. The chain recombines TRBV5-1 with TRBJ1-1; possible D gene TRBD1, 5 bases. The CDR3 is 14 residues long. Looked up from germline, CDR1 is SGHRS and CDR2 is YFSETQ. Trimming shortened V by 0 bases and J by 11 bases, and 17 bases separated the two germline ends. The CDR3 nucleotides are TGCGCCAGCAGCTTGGGGGATTACAGGATCGAGGCTTTCTTT. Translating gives CASSLGDYRIEAFF.

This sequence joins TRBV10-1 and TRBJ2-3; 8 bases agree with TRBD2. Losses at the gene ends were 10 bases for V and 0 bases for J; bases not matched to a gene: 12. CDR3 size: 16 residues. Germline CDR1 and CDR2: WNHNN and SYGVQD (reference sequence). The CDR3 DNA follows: TGCGCCAACGGGGGGGCTAGTTCGACTAGCACAGATACGCAGTATTTT. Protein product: CANGGASSTSTDTQYF.

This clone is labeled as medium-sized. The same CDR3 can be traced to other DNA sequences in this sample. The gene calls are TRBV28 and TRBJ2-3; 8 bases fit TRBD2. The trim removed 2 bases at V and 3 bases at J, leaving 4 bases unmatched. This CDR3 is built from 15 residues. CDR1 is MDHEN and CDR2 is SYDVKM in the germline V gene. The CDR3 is CASSLPSGLTDTQYF. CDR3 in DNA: TGTGCCAGCAGTTTACCTAGCGGGCTTACAGATACGCAGTATTTT.

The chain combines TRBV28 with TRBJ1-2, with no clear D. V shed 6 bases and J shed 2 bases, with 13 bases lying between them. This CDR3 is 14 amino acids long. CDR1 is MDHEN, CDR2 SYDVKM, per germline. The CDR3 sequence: CASSQLLSNYGYTF. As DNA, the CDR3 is TGTGCCAGCAGCCAACTCCTTTCGAACTATGGCTACACCTTC.

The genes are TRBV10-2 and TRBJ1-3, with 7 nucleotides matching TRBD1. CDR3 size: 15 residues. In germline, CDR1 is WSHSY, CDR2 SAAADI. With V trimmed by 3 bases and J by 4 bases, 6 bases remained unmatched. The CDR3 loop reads CASSDRQGRGNTIYF. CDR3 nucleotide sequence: TGCGCCAGCAGTGACCGACAGGGCAGAGGAAACACCATATATTTT.

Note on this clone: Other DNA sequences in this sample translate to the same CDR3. The DNA for the CDR3 is TGCGCCAGCAGCTTGGGACAGGGCCGGGAGACCCAGTACTTC. Translating it yields CASSLGQGRETQYF. This chain links TRBV5-1 with TRBJ2-5, with TRBD1 matching over 7 bases. V was pared by 0 bases and J by 5 bases, with 4 bases of the junction left unmatched. The CDR3 is 14 residues long. CDR1 is SGHRS, CDR2 YFSETQ, per germline.

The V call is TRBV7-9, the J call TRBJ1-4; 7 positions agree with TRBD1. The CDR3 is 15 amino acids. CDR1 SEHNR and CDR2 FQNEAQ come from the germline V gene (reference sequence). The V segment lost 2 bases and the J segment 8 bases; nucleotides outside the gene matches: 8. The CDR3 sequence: CASSLPTGYEEKLFF. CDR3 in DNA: TGTGCCAGCAGCTTACCGACAGGGTATGAGGAAAAACTGTTTTTT.

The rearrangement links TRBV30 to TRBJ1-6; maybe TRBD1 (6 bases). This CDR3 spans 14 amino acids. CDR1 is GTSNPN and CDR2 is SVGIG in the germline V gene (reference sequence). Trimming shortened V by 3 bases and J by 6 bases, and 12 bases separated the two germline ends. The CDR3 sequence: CAWSGQISNSPLHF. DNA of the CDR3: TGTGCCTGGAGCGGACAGATTTCTAATTCACCCCTCCACTTT.

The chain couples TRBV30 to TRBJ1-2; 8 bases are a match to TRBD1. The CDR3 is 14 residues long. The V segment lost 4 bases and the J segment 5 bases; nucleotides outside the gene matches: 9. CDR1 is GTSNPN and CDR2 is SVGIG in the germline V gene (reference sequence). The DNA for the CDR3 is TGTGCCTGGACCTCGTCAGGGGGCCGGTATGGCTACACCTTC. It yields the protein CAWTSSGGRYGYTF.

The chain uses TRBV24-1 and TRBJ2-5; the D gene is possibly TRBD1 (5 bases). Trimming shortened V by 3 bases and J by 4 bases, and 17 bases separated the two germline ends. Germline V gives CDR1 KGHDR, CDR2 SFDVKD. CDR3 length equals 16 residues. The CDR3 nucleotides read TGTGCCACCAGTGATGGCCCGCAGGCAGGGATAGAGACCCAGTACTTC. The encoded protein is CATSDGPQAGIETQYF.

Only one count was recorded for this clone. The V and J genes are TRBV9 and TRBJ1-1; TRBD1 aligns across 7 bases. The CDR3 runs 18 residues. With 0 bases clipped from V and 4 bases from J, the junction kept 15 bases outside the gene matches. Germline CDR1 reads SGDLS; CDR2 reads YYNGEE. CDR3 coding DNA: TGTGCCAGCAGCGTAGGGGGGACAGCGTATGAAAGGACCACTGAAGCTTTCTTT. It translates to CASSVGGTAYERTTEAFF.

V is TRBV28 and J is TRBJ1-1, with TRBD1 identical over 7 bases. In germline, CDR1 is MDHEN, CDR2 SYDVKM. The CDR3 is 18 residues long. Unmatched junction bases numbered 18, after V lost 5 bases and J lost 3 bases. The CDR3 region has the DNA TGTGCCAGCAGTACCCTCGACAGGGCCCTAGGCTTCGACACTGAAGCTTTCTTT. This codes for CASSTLDRALGFDTEAFF.

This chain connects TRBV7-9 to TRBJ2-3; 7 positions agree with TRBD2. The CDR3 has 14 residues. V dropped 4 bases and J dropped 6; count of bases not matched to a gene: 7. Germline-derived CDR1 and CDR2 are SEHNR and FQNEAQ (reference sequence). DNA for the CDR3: TGTGCCAGCAGCTCCTGGGGGGGTGCTGATACGCAGTATTTT. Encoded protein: CASSSWGGADTQYF.

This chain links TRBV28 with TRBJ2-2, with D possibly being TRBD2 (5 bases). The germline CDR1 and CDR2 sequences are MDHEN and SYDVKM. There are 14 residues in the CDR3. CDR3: CATRRGPPTGELFF. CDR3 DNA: TGTGCTACACGAAGAGGGCCACCCACCGGGGAGCTGTTTTTT. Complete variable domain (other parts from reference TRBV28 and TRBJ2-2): DVKVTQSSRYLVKRTGEKVFLECVQDMDHENMFWYRQDPGLGLRLIYFSYDVKMKEKGDIPEGYSVSREKKERFSLILESASTNQTSMYLCATRRGPPTGELFFGEGSRLTVL.

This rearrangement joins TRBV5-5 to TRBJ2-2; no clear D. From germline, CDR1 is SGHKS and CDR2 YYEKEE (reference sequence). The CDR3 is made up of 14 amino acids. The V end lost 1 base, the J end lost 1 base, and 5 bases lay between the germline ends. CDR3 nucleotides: TGTGCCAGCAGCTTGTTACAGAACACCGGGGAGCTGTTTTTT. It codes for CASSLLQNTGELFF.

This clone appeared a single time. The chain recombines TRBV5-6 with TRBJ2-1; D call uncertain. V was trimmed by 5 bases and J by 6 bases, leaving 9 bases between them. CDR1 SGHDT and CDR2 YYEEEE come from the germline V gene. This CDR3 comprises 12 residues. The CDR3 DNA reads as TGTGCCAGCAGTTCAGTCTCCAATGAGCAGTTCTTC. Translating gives CASSSVSNEQFF.

This CDR3 is CASSLLRGQGREAFF. CDR3 sequence (DNA): TGTGCCAGCAGTTTATTGAGGGGACAGGGTCGGGAAGCTTTCTTT. This chain uses TRBV28 with TRBJ1-1; 9 bases are a match to TRBD1. J lost 8 bases, V lost 1 base, and 8 bases had no gene match. From germline, CDR1 is MDHEN and CDR2 SYDVKM. The CDR3 contains 15 residues.

As DNA, the CDR3 is TGTGCCAGTAGTATTGTTTCAGGGGGTAACTATGGCTACACCTTC. The encoded protein is CASSIVSGGNYGYTF. The V gene is TRBV19, the J gene TRBJ1-2; 7 nucleotides match TRBD1. The CDR3 extends over 15 amino acids. V was pared by 3 bases and J by 1 base, with 5 bases of the junction left unmatched. From germline, CDR1 is LNHDA and CDR2 SQIVND (reference sequence).